The T cell receptor (beta chain) under discussion was sequenced for a study of T cell clonality in common variable immunodeficiency. TCRdb's table, derived via immunoSEQ multiplex PCR, lists solely in-frame clones and lacks some. The data show 30,000 to 45,000 clones, with none appearing a single time. The V gene lost 7 bases and the J gene lost 3 bases, with 12 bases spanning the gap. Germline assignment: CDR1 SQVTM and CDR2 ANQGSEA. This CDR3 is 12 amino acids long. This clone was observed many times. Sequencing ends 3 residues short of the CDR3 end; the germline J gene provides the rest. The sequenced material came from peripheral blood mononuclear cells. The chain employs TRBV29-1 and TRBJ1-1; D is possibly TRBD1 (6 bases). This TCR derives from a person aged 18 to 70 in good health. CDR3 sequence reads: CSGNRADTEAFF. The sequenced CDR3 bases are TGCAGCGGGAACAGGGCCGACACTGAA.